These T cell receptor beta chains were read from a single sample in a study of technical replicates of blood from a handful of donors. The protocol was immunoSEQ multiplex PCR, while the TCRdb copy is restricted to in-frame clones and leaves out a portion. The sample lists approximately 92,000 clones, roughly 95% occurring once. The sequencing input was T cells isolated from PBMCs. The source of these receptors is a human donor in good health. The CDR3 runs from the conserved cysteine through the conserved F or W. A D gene is named only where the DNA matches it firmly. The size of a clone is reported for some rows only, either as once, few or many, or as a class for expanded clones.

>15|TRBJ2-5|.|TRBD1|TRBV12-5
TGTGCTAGTGGTTGGGACAGGGGGACCCAAGAGACCCAGTACTTC
CASGWDRGTQETQYF
>16|TRBJ2-5|.|TRBD2|TRBV11-3
TGTGCCAGCAGTCCTTCGACTAGCGGGAGGGGAGAGACCCAGTACTTC
CASSPSTSGRGETQYF
>15|TRBJ1-2|.|TRBD1|TRBV27
TGTGCCAGCAGTTCTTTGACAGGGGCGGCACCTGGCTACACCTTC
CASSSLTGAAPGYTF
>14|TRBJ1-4|.|TRBD1|TRBV6-6
TGTGCCAGCAGTAGGACAGGGCACTATGAAAAACTGTTTTTT
CASSRTGHYEKLFF
>14|TRBJ2-7|.|TRBD2|TRBV27
TGTGCCAGCGGCCTTAGCGGGAGCTCCTACGAGCAGTACTTC
CASGLSGSSYEQYF
>13|TRBJ2-7|.|TRBD1|TRBV29-1
TGCAGCCTAATGACAGGGGAGACCTACGAGCAGTACTTC
CSLMTGETYEQYF
>15|TRBJ1-5|.|TRBD1|TRBV6-1
TGTGCCAGCAGTCGCGGACAGGGGGAATATCAGCCCCAGCATTTT
CASSRGQGEYQPQHF
>12|TRBJ1-5|.|.|TRBV13
TGTGCCAGCAGCTTAGGTGCGCAACCCCAGCATTTT
CASSLGAQPQHF
>15|TRBJ1-3|.|.|TRBV21-1
TGTGCCAGCAGCAAAGCTGGGCGCTCTGGAAACACCATATATTTT
CASSKAGRSGNTIYF
>15|TRBJ2-3|.|TRBD1|TRBV7-7
TGTGCCAGCAGCTTAGGGGGACAGGGCACAGATACGCAGTATTTT
CASSLGGQGTDTQYF
>12|TRBJ2-1|.|TRBD2|TRBV2
TGTGCCAGCAAAACTAGCGGTAATGAGCAGTTCTTC
CASKTSGNEQFF
>14|TRBJ1-1|.|.|TRBV19
TGTGCCAGCAACCGAGTAAGCCGGGACACTGAAGCTTTCTTT
CASNRVSRDTEAFF
>14|TRBJ1-2|.|.|TRBV5-1
TGCGCCAGCAGCGGATCAGAGGGTAACTATGGCTACACCTTC
CASSGSEGNYGYTF
>15|TRBJ2-2|.|TRBD1|TRBV2
TGTGCCAGCAGAAGCGGACAGGGGTACGCCGGGGAGCTGTTTTTT
CASRSGQGYAGELFF
>14|TRBJ1-2|.|.|TRBV15
TGTGCCACCAGCAGTGGGGCAGGGGCCTATGGCTACACCTTC
CATSSGAGAYGYTF
>15|TRBJ2-2|.|TRBD1|TRBV28
TGTGCCAGCAGTTTGGTCGACAGGGACACCGGGGAGCTGTTTTTT
CASSLVDRDTGELFF
>14|TRBJ2-7|once|.|TRBV7-8
TGTGCCAGCAGCCTCAGACAGGTTGCCTACGAGCAGTACTTC
CASSLRQVAYEQYF
>15|TRBJ2-7|.|TRBD1|TRBV5-1
TGCGCCAGCAGCTTGTCCGGGACAGGGCCCTACGAGCAGTACTTC
CASSLSGTGPYEQYF
>14|TRBJ1-2|.|.|TRBV27
TGTGCCAGCAGTAAAGGGAGTTCTAACTATGGCTACACCTTC
CASSKGSSNYGYTF
>13|TRBJ1-1|.|.|TRBV7-9
TGTGCCAGCAGCTCCCAGGGCCCCACTGAAGCTTTCTTT
CASSSQGPTEAFF
>14|TRBJ1-1|.|.|TRBV9
TGTGCCGGCCCTATTTACAGGGTTTACACTGAAGCTTTCTTT
CAGPIYRVYTEAFF
>15|TRBJ2-7|.|TRBD2|TRBV27
TGTGCCAGCAGTCCGCGAGGGCGGGAGTTGTACGAGCAGTACTTC
CASSPRGRELYEQYF
>13|TRBJ2-2|.|.|TRBV7-3
TGTGCCAGCAGCTTCGGGGGAGCCGGGGAGCTGTTTTTT
CASSFGGAGELFF
>15|TRBJ2-1|.|TRBD2|TRBV7-2
TGTGCCAGCAGCTTCCCGGGACTAGCAGATAATGAGCAGTTCTTC
CASSFPGLADNEQFF
>14|TRBJ2-7|.|.|TRBV10-2
TGCGCCAGCAGTGAATACGGGAGCCTGGGGGAGCAGTACTTC
CASSEYGSLGEQYF
>11|TRBJ1-2|.|.|TRBV6-6
TGTGCCGCCTCCCCGGGGAATGGCTACACCTTC
CAASPGNGYTF
>16|TRBJ2-7|.|TRBD2|TRBV4-1
TGCGCCAGCAGCCAAGATACTAGCGGGGTCTCTTACGAGCAGTACTTC
CASSQDTSGVSYEQYF
>15|TRBJ2-6|.|TRBD1|TRBV9
TGTGCCAGCAGTGAGACAGGGTCCGGGGCCAACGTCCTGACTTTC
CASSETGSGANVLTF
>14|TRBJ1-2|.|.|TRBV5-1
TGCGCCAGCAGCTTCGCCTTTGGCGGGGACGGCTACACCTTC
CASSFAFGGDGYTF
>14|TRBJ2-5|.|.|TRBV6-6
TGTGCCAGCAGTTACACCAGGGGACAAGAGACCCAGTACTTC
CASSYTRGQETQYF
>17|TRBJ2-6|.|.|TRBV7-3
TGTGCCAGCAGCTTAGGACAAATAAACTCTGGGGCCAACGTCCTGACTTTC
CASSLGQINSGANVLTF